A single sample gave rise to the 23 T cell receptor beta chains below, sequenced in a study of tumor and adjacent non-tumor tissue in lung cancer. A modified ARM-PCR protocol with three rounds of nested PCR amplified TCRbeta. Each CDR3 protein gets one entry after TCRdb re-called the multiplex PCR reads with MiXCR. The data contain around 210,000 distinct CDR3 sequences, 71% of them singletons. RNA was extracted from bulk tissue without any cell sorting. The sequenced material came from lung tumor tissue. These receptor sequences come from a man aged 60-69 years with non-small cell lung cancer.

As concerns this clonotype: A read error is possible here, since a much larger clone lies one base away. The CDR3 is CASSSYNGEKLFF. DNA for the CDR3: TGTGCCAGCAGCTCCTATAACGGTGAAAAACTGTTTTTT. The chain is built from TRBV7-9 and TRBJ1-4, with D hard to call. The CDR3 loop spans 13 amino acids. Trimming stripped 4 bases from V and 7 bases from J, with 10 bases between. Per germline, CDR1 SEHNR and CDR2 FQNEAQ (reference sequence).

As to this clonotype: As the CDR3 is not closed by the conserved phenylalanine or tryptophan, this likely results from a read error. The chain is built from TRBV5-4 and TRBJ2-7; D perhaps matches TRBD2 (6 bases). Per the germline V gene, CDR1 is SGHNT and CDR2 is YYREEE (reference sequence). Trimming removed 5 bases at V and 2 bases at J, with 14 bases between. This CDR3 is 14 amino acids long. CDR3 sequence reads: CASSLNGGPYEQYI. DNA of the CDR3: TGTGCCAGCAGTTTGAACGGGGGACCCTACGAGCAGTACATC.

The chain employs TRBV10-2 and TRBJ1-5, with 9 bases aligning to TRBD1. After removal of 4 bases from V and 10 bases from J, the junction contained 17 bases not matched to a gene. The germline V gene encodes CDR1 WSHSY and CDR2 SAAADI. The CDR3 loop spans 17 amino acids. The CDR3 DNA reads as TGCGCCAGCAGTGGGGAAGAGGACAGGGGTTTCGGCCGACCCCAGCATTTT. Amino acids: CASSGEEDRGFGRPQHF.

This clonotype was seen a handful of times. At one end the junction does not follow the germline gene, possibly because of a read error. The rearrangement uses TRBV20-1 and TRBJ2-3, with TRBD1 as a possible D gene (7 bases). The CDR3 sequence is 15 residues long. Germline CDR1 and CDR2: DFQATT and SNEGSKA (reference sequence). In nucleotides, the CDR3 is TGCAGTGCTAATGACGCGGGACAGAGCACAGATACACAGTATTTT. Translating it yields CSANDAGQSTDTQYF.

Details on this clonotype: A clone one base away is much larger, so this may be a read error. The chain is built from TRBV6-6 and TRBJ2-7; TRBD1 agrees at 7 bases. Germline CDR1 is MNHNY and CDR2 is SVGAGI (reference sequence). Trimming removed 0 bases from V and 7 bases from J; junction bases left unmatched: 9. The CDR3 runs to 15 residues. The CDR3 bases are TGTGCCAGCAGTTACTCCCTCCGACAGGGTAGGGAGCAGTACTTC. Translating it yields CASSYSLRQGREQYF.

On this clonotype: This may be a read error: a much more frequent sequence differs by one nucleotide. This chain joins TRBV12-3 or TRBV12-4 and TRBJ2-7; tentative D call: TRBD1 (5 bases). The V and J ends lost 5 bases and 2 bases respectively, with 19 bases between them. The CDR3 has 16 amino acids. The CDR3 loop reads CASSTTGSLSTYEQYF. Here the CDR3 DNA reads TGTGCCAGCAGTACCACAGGTTCACTTAGTACCTACGAGCAGTACTTC.

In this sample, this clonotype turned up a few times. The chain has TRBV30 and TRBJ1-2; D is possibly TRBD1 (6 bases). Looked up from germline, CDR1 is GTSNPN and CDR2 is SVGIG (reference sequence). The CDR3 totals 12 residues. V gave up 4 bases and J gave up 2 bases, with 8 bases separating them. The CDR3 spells CAWTQGNYGYTF. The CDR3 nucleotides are TGTGCCTGGACCCAGGGGAACTATGGCTACACCTTC.

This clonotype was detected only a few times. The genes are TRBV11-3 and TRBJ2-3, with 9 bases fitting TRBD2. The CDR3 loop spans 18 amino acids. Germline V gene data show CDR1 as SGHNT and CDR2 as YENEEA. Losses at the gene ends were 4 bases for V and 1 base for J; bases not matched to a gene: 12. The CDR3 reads CASSSLRRERGGTDTQYF. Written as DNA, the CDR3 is TGTGCCAGCAGCTCCCTCCGTAGGGAGCGGGGGGGCACAGATACGCAGTATTTT.

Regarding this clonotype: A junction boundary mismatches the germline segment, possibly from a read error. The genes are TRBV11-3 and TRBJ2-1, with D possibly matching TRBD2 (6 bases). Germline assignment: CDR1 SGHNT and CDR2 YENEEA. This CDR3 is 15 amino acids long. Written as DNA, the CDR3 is TGTGCCAGCAGCTTAGGGTGGGGGGTGAACAATGAGCAATTCTTC. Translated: CASSLGWGVNNEQFF.

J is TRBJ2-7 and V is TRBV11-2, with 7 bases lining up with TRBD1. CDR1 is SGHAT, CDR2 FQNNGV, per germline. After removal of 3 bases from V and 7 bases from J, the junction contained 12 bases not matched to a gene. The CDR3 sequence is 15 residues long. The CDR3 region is CASSLETGVTKEQYF. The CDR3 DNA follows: TGTGCCAGCAGCTTGGAAACAGGGGTAACCAAGGAGCAGTACTTC.

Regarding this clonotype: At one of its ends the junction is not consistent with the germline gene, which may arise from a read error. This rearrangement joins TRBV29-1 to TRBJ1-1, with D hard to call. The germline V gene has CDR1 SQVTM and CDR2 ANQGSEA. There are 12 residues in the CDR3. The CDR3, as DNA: TGCAGCGTTGAAGGTGGATTCGCTGAAGTTTTATTT. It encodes CSVEGGFAEVLF.

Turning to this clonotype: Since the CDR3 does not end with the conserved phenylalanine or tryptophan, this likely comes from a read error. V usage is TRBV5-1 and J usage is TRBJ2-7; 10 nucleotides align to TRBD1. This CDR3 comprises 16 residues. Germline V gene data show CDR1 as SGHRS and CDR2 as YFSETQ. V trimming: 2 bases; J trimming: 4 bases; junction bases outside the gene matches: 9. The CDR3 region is CASSFDPGTGAYEQYL. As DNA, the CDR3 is TGCGCCAGCAGCTTCGACCCCGGGACAGGGGCTTACGAGCAGTACCTC.

The DNA of the CDR3 is TGTGCCAGCACACAGCTCAATGAGCAGTTCTTC. Translated, it gives CASTQLNEQFF. V usage is TRBV7-9 and J usage is TRBJ2-1, with D unclear. V dropped 7 bases and J dropped 6 bases, with 7 bases sitting between them. Germline assignment: CDR1 SEHNR and CDR2 FQNEAQ (reference sequence). The CDR3 is 11 residues long.

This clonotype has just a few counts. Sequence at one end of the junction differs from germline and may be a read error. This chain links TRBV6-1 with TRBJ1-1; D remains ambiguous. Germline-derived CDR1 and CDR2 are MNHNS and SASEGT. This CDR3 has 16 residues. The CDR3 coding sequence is TGTGCCAGTAGTGAAGGGTCGGGGAAGGGTGTCGCTGAAGTTTTCTTT. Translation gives CASSEGSGKGVAEVFF.

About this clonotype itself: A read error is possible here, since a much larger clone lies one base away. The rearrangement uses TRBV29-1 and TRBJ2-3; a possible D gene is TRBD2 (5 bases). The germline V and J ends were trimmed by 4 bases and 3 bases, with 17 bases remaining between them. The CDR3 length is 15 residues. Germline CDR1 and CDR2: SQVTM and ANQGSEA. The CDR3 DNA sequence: TGCAGCGTTGCCTGCGTCGGGATGGCGACAGATACGCAGTATTTT. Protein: CSVACVGMATDTQYF.

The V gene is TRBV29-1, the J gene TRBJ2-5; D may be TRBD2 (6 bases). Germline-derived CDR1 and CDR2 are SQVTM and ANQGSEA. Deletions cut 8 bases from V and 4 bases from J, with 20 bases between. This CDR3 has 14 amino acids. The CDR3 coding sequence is TGCAGCTCCCCCATAGGAGGGCAGCGAGAGACCCAGTACTTC. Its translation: CSSPIGGQRETQYF.

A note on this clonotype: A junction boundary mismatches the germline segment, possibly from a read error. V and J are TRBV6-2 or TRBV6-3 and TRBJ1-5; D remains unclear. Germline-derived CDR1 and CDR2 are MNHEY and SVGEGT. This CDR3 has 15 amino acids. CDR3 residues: CAGSYSSRRNQPQHF. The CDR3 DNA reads TGTGCCGGCAGCTACTCCTCCAGGCGGAATCAGCCCCAGCATTTT.

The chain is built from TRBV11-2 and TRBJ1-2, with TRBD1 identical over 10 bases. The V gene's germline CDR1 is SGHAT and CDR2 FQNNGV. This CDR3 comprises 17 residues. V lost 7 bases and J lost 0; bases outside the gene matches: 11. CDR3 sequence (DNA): TGTGCCAGCAACTTCCCACCAGGACAGGGGGCTAACTATGGCTACACCTTC. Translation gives CASNFPPGQGANYGYTF.

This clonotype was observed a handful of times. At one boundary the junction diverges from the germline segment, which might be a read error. The CDR3 DNA reads as TGCACCAGTAGCCAAGATAGGGCCCCTTCCACAGATACGCAGTATTTT. This sequence encodes CTSSQDRAPSTDTQYF. The gene calls are TRBV4-3 and TRBJ2-3; D gene unclear. The CDR3 runs 16 residues. Germline CDR1 is LGHNA and CDR2 is YSLEER.

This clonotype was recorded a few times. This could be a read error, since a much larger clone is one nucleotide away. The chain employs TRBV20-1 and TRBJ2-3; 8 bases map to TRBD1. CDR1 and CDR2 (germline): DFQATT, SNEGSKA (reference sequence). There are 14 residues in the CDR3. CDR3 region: CGARGQASTDTQYF. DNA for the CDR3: TGCGGTGCTAGGGGACAGGCAAGCACAGATACGCAGTATTTT.

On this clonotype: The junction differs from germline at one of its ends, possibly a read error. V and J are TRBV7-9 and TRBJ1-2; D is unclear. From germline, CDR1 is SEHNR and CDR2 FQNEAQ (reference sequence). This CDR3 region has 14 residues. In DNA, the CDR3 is TGTGCCAGCAGCTCCTCGTCGGCGGATTATGACTACACCTTC. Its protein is CASSSSSADYDYTF.

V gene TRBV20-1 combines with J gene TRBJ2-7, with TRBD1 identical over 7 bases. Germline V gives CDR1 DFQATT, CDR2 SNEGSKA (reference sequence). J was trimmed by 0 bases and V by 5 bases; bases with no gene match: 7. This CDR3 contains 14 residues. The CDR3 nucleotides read TGCAGTGCTCCGACAGGGACAAGCTCCTACGAGCAGTACTTC. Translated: CSAPTGTSSYEQYF.

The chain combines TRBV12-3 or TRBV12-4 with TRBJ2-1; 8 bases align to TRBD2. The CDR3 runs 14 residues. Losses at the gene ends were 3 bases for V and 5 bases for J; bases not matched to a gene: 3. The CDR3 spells CASSFTSGHNEQFF. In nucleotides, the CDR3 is TGTGCCAGCAGTTTCACTAGCGGCCACAATGAGCAGTTCTTC.